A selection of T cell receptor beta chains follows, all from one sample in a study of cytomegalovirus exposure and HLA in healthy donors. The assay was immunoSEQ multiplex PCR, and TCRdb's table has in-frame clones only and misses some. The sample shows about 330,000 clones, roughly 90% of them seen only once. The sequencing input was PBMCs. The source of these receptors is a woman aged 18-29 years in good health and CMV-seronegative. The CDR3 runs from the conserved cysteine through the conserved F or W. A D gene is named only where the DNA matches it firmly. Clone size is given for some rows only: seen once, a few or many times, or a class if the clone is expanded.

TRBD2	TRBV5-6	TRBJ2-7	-	CASSPGLAVSYEQYF	TGTGCCAGCAGCCCTGGACTAGCGGTTAGCTACGAGCAGTACTTC
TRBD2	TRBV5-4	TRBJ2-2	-	CASSLALAGLLTGELFF	TGTGCCAGCAGCTTGGCACTAGCGGGACTTTTGACCGGGGAGCTGTTTTTT
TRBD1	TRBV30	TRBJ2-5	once	CAWSGRKDPGTGRQETQYF	TGTGCCTGGAGTGGAAGGAAGGACCCGGGGACAGGGAGACAAGAGACCCAGTACTTC
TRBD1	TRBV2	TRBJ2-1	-	CASPEDGTGDGDEQFF	TGTGCCAGCCCCGAGGACGGGACAGGGGACGGCGATGAGCAGTTCTTC
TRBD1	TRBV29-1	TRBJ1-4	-	CSVAQGASEKLFF	TGCAGCGTTGCACAGGGGGCGAGCGAAAAACTGTTTTTT
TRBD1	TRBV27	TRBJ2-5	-	CASSLTGTGGETQYF	TGTGCCAGCAGTCTAACCGGGACAGGGGGTGAGACCCAGTACTTC
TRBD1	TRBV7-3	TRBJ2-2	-	CASSSGTGVTGELFF	TGTGCCAGCAGCTCCGGGACAGGGGTGACCGGGGAGCTGTTTTTT
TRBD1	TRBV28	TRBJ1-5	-	CASRSDRGNQPQHF	TGTGCCAGCAGATCGGACAGGGGCAATCAGCCCCAGCATTTT
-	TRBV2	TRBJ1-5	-	CATGGTAAGNQPQHF	TGTGCCACGGGAGGGACGGCGGCGGGTAATCAGCCCCAGCATTTT
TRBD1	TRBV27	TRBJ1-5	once	CASSEQVGTGGNQPQHF	TGTGCCAGCAGTGAACAAGTGGGGACAGGGGGCAATCAGCCCCAGCATTTT
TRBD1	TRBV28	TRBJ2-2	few	CASRPRGRSYTGELFF	TGTGCCAGCAGGCCCAGGGGGCGGTCGTACACCGGGGAGCTGTTTTTT
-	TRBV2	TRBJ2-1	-	CASRGGTPYNEQFF	TGTGCCAGCAGGGGCGGGACCCCTTACAATGAGCAGTTCTTC
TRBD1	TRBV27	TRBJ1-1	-	CASKEDRGNTEAFF	TGTGCCAGCAAGGAGGACAGGGGGAACACTGAAGCTTTCTTT
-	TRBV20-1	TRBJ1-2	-	CSFTGSGGYTF	TGCAGTTTTACAGGTTCGGGTGGCTACACCTTC
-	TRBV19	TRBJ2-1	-	CASSTRYNEQFF	TGTGCCAGTAGTACCCGCTACAATGAGCAGTTCTTC
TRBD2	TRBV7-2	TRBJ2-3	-	CASSLQRDTDTQYF	TGTGCCAGCAGCTTACAGCGGGACACAGATACGCAGTATTTT
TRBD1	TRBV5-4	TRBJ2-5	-	CASSGGQGGLSGTQYF	TGTGCCAGCAGCGGTGGACAGGGGGGATTGTCGGGGACCCAGTACTTC
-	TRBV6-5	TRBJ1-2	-	CASSSPPGYNGYTF	TGTGCCAGCAGTTCCCCCCCGGGGTACAATGGCTACACCTTC
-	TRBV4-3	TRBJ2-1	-	CASSQVGNYNEQFF	TGCGCCAGCAGCCAAGTCGGGAACTACAATGAGCAGTTCTTC
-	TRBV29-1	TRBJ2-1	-	CSVRDSLNEQFF	TGCAGCGTACGAGACAGTCTCAATGAGCAGTTCTTC
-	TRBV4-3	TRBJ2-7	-	CASSQGRGSYEQYF	TGCGCCAGCAGCCAAGGTAGAGGGTCCTACGAGCAGTACTTC
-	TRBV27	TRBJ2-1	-	CASTPGAIGADEQFF	TGTGCCAGCACCCCAGGGGCTATCGGAGCGGATGAGCAGTTCTTC
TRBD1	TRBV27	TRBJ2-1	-	CASSLYLTDRPPGNEQFF	TGTGCCAGCAGTTTATACCTAACGGACAGGCCCCCTGGGAATGAGCAGTTCTTC
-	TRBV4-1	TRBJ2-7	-	CASSHPNAAYEQYF	TGCGCCAGCAGCCACCCGAATGCGGCCTACGAGCAGTACTTC
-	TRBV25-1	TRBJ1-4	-	CASKGDGPNEKLFF	TGTGCCAGCAAGGGGGACGGACCAAATGAAAAACTGTTTTTT
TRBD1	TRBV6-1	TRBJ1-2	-	CASSSAPGQNYGYTF	TGTGCCAGCAGCTCGGCACCGGGACAGAACTATGGCTACACCTTC
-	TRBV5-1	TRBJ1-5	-	CASSLLPGGRVGNQPQHF	TGCGCCAGCAGCTTGCTACCCGGGGGGCGGGTGGGCAATCAGCCCCAGCATTTT
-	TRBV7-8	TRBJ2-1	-	CASSWDSGNNEQFF	TGTGCCAGCAGCTGGGATAGCGGTAACAATGAGCAGTTCTTC
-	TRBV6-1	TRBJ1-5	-	CASSTYEDRNQPQHF	TGTGCCAGCAGCACCTACGAAGACAGAAATCAGCCCCAGCATTTT
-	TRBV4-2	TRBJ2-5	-	CASSQEAGNLETQYF	TGTGCCAGCAGCCAAGAAGCAGGGAATTTGGAGACCCAGTACTTC
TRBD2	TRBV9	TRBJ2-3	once	CASSVGNSGSGGWGTDTQYF	TGTGCCAGCAGCGTAGGGAATAGCGGGAGCGGTGGATGGGGCACAGATACGCAGTATTTT
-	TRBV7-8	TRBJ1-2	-	CASSLGSSGYTF	TGTGCCAGCAGCTTAGGTTCCTCCGGCTACACCTTC
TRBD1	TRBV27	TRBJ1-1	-	CASSQGTGGGSTEAFF	TGTGCCAGCAGTCAGGGGACAGGGGGTGGTAGCACTGAAGCTTTCTTT
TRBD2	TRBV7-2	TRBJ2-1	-	CASRTNPGLAGDNEQFF	TGTGCCAGCAGAACAAACCCGGGACTAGCGGGAGACAATGAGCAGTTCTTC
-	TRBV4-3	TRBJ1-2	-	CASSQEVFWGGSYTF	TGCGCCAGCAGCCAAGAGGTGTTTTGGGGAGGAAGCTACACCTTC
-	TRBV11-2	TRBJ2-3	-	CASSPPTGTRGRDTQYF	TGTGCCAGCAGCCCTCCGACCGGGACTAGGGGGCGAGATACGCAGTATTTT
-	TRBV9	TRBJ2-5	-	CASSVGDLYGKTQYF	TGTGCCAGCAGCGTAGGGGACTTGTATGGGAAGACCCAGTACTTC
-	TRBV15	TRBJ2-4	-	CATRGEGNIQYF	TGTGCCACCCGGGGAGAGGGAAACATTCAGTACTTC
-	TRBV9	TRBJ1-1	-	CASSVFGGPGTEAFF	TGTGCCAGCAGCGTATTCGGGGGGCCGGGAACTGAAGCTTTCTTT
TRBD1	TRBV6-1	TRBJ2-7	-	CASRGGQGRGEQYF	TGTGCCAGCAGGGGGGGACAGGGCCGGGGCGAGCAGTACTTC
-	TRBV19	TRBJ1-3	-	CASSEPGNTIYF	TGTGCCAGTAGTGAGCCAGGAAACACCATATATTTT
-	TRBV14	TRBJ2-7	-	CASSPAWETYEQYF	TGTGCCAGCAGTCCGGCGTGGGAGACCTACGAGCAGTACTTC
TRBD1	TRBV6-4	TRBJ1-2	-	CASSDNDRGLGYTF	TGTGCCAGCAGTGACAACGACAGGGGGCTCGGCTACACCTTC
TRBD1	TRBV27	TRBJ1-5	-	CASSIRQGSNQPQHF	TGTGCCAGCAGCATCCGACAGGGGAGCAATCAGCCCCAGCATTTT
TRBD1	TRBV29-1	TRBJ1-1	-	CSVALTGKATEAFF	TGCAGCGTGGCTCTGACAGGGAAAGCCACTGAAGCTTTCTTT
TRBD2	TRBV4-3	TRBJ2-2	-	CASSQVGGAGRLAATGELFF	TGCGCCAGCAGCCAAGTAGGAGGGGCTGGGCGACTAGCGGCCACCGGGGAGCTGTTTTTT
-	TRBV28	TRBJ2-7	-	CASNLRDSYEQYF	TGTGCCAGCAACCTCAGGGACTCCTACGAGCAGTACTTC
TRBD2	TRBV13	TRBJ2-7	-	CASSLTGLAHSYEQYF	TGTGCCAGCAGCTTAACGGGACTAGCGCACTCCTACGAGCAGTACTTC
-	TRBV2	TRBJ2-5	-	CASSKGAAQETQYF	TGTGCCAGCTCCAAAGGGGCTGCCCAAGAGACCCAGTACTTC
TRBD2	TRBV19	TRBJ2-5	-	CASSTRTSGRETQYF	TGTGCCAGTAGTACCAGGACTAGCGGGAGGGAGACCCAGTACTTC
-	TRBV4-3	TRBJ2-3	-	CASSQEIGHSTDTQYF	TGCGCCAGCAGCCAAGAGATTGGACACAGCACAGATACGCAGTATTTT
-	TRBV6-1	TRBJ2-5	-	CASSEGSGVRGTQYF	TGTGCCAGCAGTGAAGGTAGTGGCGTTCGGGGGACCCAGTACTTC